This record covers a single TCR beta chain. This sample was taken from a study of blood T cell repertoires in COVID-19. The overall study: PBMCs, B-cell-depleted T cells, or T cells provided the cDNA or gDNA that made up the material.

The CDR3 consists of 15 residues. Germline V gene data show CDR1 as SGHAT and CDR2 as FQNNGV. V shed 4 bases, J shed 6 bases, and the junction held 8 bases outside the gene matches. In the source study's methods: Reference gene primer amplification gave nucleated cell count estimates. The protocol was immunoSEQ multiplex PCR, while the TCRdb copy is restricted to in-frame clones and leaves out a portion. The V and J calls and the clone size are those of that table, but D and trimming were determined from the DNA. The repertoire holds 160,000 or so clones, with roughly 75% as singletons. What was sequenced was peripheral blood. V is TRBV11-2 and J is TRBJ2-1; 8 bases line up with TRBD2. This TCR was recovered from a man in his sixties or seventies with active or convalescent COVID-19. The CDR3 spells CASSSRSGRGNEQFF. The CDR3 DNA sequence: TGTGCCAGCAGCTCCAGAAGCGGGAGAGGCAATGAGCAGTTCTTC.